The 18 T cell receptor beta chains in this list originate from one sample, sequenced in a study of T-cell reconstitution after alpha-beta-depleted transplantation in children (dated by TCRdb to 2016 to 2017). Library preparation was by PCR. The data were produced on an Illumina HiSeq 2500. To normalize quantification of the TCRbeta repertoire, the TCR libraries were built with molecular barcoding that relied on unique molecular identifiers. The raw public reads went through TCRdb reprocessing: fastp at Q25, MiXCR clone calling, in-frame beta chains kept. Entries that share a CDR3 protein sequence are merged under the most common genes and DNA. This sample holds 700,000 to 950,000 distinct CDR3 sequences; around 15% were observed only once. The ten biggest clones cover approximately 5% of the sample. According to the study, the label for this sample's treatment or condition signals: allogeneic hematopoietic cell transplantation with graft depleted of TCRalphabeta T cells and CD19 B cells.

Sequences were derived from PBMCs, mostly from graft donor cells, sampled 360 days after TCRalphabeta/CD19-depleted stem cell transplant. These TCRs come from a male patient younger than 18 who had a stem cell transplant for acute lymphoblastic leukemia, so the T cells may come from the graft donor.

This clonotype came up a few times. This chain connects TRBV5-1 to TRBJ1-1, with D possibly matching TRBD1 (5 bases). CDR1 and CDR2 (germline): SGHRS, YFSETQ. The CDR3 contains 14 residues. Trimming removed 4 bases at V and 6 bases at J, with 16 bases between. The CDR3 coding sequence is TGCGCCAGCAGCCTTCGCGGGGCAATCGCTGAAGCTTTCTTT. It yields the protein CASSLRGAIAEAFF.

The rearrangement joins TRBV9 to TRBJ2-2; the D call may be TRBD1 or TRBD2 (6 bases each). The CDR3 has 13 amino acids. Between the trimmed V and J ends, which lost 7 bases and 9 bases, there was a span of 16 bases. The germline V gene has CDR1 SGDLS and CDR2 YYNGEE. CDR3 sequence: CASGGPLPRELFF. CDR3 sequence (DNA): TGTGCCAGCGGGGGGCCACTGCCCCGGGAGCTGTTTTTT.

This clonotype was seen only a few times. The V and J genes are TRBV30 and TRBJ1-4; TRBD1 is a possible D gene (5 bases). Germline CDR1 and CDR2: GTSNPN and SVGIG (reference sequence). Trimming removed 5 bases at V and 5 bases at J, with 12 bases between. The CDR3 has 13 amino acids. For the CDR3, the DNA is TGTGCCTGGGAGCGAGGGGAGAATGAAAAACTGTTTTTT. It is translated as CAWERGENEKLFF.

J is TRBJ2-7 and V is TRBV25-1; either TRBD1 or TRBD2 may fit D (5 bases each). The V end was cut by 4 bases, the J end by 1 base, with 14 bases between. There are 15 residues in the CDR3. Germline CDR1 reads MGHDK; CDR2 reads SYGVNS. The CDR3 loop is CASSGRDGSSYEQYF. In nucleotides, the CDR3 is TGTGCCAGCAGTGGCCGGGACGGATCATCCTACGAGCAGTACTTC.

The chain links TRBV7-2 to TRBJ2-2; the D gene is possibly TRBD2 (6 bases). There are 17 residues in the CDR3. Germline V gene sequence: CDR1 SGHTA, CDR2 FQGNSA. Deletions cut 1 base from V and 1 base from J, with 13 bases between. The CDR3 bases are TGTGCCAGCAGCTTAGGCTTTAGCGGCGAGAACACCGGGGAGCTGTTTTTT. This translates into CASSLGFSGENTGELFF.

This clonotype was seen a single time. The chain combines TRBV5-5 with TRBJ2-7, with a weak D call TRBD2 (5 bases). There are 14 residues in the CDR3. The V gene's germline CDR1 is SGHKS and CDR2 YYEKEE (reference sequence). V dropped 3 bases and J dropped 2 bases, with 12 bases sitting between them. In DNA, the CDR3 is TGTGCCAGCAGCTGGCCGGGCGGGCCCTACGAGCAGTACTTC. Translating it yields CASSWPGGPYEQYF.

V is TRBV11-2 and J is TRBJ2-7; D possibly corresponds to TRBD2 (5 bases). Germline CDR1 SGHAT, CDR2 FQNNGV. The CDR3 is made up of 20 amino acids. V lost 5 bases and J 3 bases, leaving 32 bases between the germline ends. CDR3 residues: CASSPTQASQSSGRGYEQYF. CDR3 nucleotide sequence: TGTGCCAGCAGCCCGACCCAAGCTAGTCAATCTTCGGGTCGGGGCTACGAGCAGTACTTC.

There are many counts of this clonotype. V and J are TRBV10-3 and TRBJ1-2, with unresolved D. The germline gives CDR1 ENHRY, CDR2 SYGVKD. Trimming left V 7 bases short and J 2 bases short, with 14 bases between. CDR3 size: 14 residues. CDR3 loop: CAINEPTGNYGYTF. CDR3 DNA sequence: TGTGCCATCAACGAGCCTACTGGGAACTATGGCTACACCTTC.

This clonotype has only a few counts. The V call is TRBV29-1, the J call TRBJ2-7; 10 bases line up with TRBD1. The V gene end was trimmed by 7 bases and the J gene end by 2 bases; junction bases not matched to a gene: 11. CDR3 size: 15 residues. Germline CDR1 and CDR2: SQVTM and ANQGSEA. The CDR3 DNA is TGCAGCGCTCACGGGCCCGGGACAGGGGCCTACGAGCAGTACTTC. Protein sequence: CSAHGPGTGAYEQYF.

V gene TRBV7-9 combines with J gene TRBJ1-2; 8 nucleotides line up with TRBD1. Germline V gene lookup returns CDR1 SEHNR and CDR2 FQNEAQ (reference sequence). With V trimmed by 5 bases and J by 8 bases, 16 bases remained unmatched. This CDR3 has 16 residues. This chain's CDR3 is CASSRPLDREKVGYTF. For the CDR3, the DNA is TGTGCCAGCAGCCGACCTCTGGACAGGGAGAAGGTGGGCTACACCTTC.

This clonotype has at least ten counts. V gene TRBV20-1 combines with J gene TRBJ2-5; TRBD2 matches at 9 bases. Germline V gene lookup returns CDR1 DFQATT and CDR2 SNEGSKA (reference sequence). V shed 0 bases and J 4 bases; nucleotides not matched to a gene: 9. CDR3 length equals 16 residues. CDR3 nucleotides: TGCAGTGCTAGAGATGATAGCGGGAGCAGAGGAGAGACCCAGTACTTC. It codes for CSARDDSGSRGETQYF.

The V call is TRBV9, the J call TRBJ2-7, with 9 bases that match TRBD2. The trim removed 0 bases at V and 6 bases at J, leaving 4 bases unmatched. CDR1 and CDR2 (germline): SGDLS, YYNGEE. The CDR3 consists of 14 residues. The CDR3 DNA reads as TGTGCCAGCAGCGTAGTTAGCGGGAGCAGCGAGCAGTACTTC. Protein product: CASSVVSGSSEQYF.

J is TRBJ2-7 and V is TRBV2; D possibly uses TRBD1 or TRBD2 (5 bases each). The V gene's germline CDR1 is SNHLY and CDR2 FYNNEI. This CDR3 has 14 amino acids. With 9 bases removed from V and 0 bases from J, the gap between germline ends came to 15 bases. CDR3 in amino acids: CARGRGAGSYEQYF. The CDR3 DNA is TGTGCCAGGGGGAGAGGGGCCGGCTCCTACGAGCAGTACTTC.

This clonotype was found a few times. The rearrangement uses TRBV15 and TRBJ1-3; 7 nucleotides line up with TRBD1. Germline loops: CDR1 LNHNV, CDR2 YYDKDF (reference sequence). The CDR3 has 15 amino acids. V gave up 0 bases and J gave up 4 bases; unmatched junction bases: 3. The CDR3 loop is CATSRDRGTGNTIYF. The CDR3 nucleotides are TGTGCCACCAGCAGAGACAGGGGGACGGGAAACACCATATATTTT.

This clonotype turned up a few times. The chain combines TRBV19 with TRBJ2-6, with D uncertain. Germline V lookup: CDR1 LNHDA, CDR2 SQIVND (reference sequence). The CDR3 covers 14 residues. Between the trimmed V and J ends, which lost 9 bases and 1 base, there was a span of 10 bases. The CDR3 nucleotides read TGTGCCAGCCAGACTGTATCTGGGGCCAACGTCCTGACTTTC. Its protein is CASQTVSGANVLTF.

This clonotype was detected only a few times. The chain has TRBV21-1 and TRBJ1-5; the DNA was not compared with TRBD1, the D call given in the table. TRBV21-1 is shown as a pseudogene. CDR3 size: 16 residues. The CDR3 here is CASSVADRKGYQPQHF. As DNA, the CDR3 is TGTGCCAGCAGCGTTGCCGACAGGAAGGGTTATCAGCCCCAGCATTTT.

This sequence joins TRBV12-3 or TRBV12-4 and TRBJ1-5; D uncertain. CDR3 length equals 15 residues. Trimming pared 3 bases from V and 0 bases from J, leaving 9 bases between. CDR3 protein: CASSFGYYSNQPQHF. The DNA for the CDR3 is TGTGCCAGCAGTTTCGGGTATTATAGCAATCAGCCCCAGCATTTT.

V and J are TRBV7-2 and TRBJ1-5; D call uncertain. Germline V lookup: CDR1 SGHTA, CDR2 FQGNSA. This CDR3 has 15 residues. V was clipped by 0 bases and J by 4 bases, with 10 bases between them. This chain's CDR3 is CASSLAGGPNQPQHF. CDR3 sequence (DNA): TGTGCCAGCAGCTTAGCGGGCGGGCCGAATCAGCCCCAGCATTTT.